This T cell receptor (beta chain) was identified in a study of STAT3 mutations in large granular lymphocyte leukemia. Whole-study findings and limits: Treatment regimens differed across patients between samplings. All newly emerging clones after therapy were STAT3 wild type. No sample exists from the first appearance of each clone. In T-cell large granular lymphocyte leukemia, about half of patients showed multiple immunodominant subclonotypes.

To note about this clone: Its cognate antigen is unknown.

The germline V gene has CDR1 SNHLY and CDR2 FYNNEI. The length of the CDR3 is 21 residues. Trimming cost V 4 bases and J 6 bases, with 34 bases left between them. TCRbeta libraries averaged about 40,773 productive templates per sample. The repertoire was sequenced with immunoSEQ multiplex PCR; TCRdb's copy has only in-frame clones and lacks some. The table records fewer than 20,000 clones, 80% to 95% of them present only once. The J gene is TRBJ1-3, the V gene TRBV2; D perhaps matches TRBD1 (5 bases). The receptor's source is a woman aged 50 to 60 with T-cell large granular lymphocyte leukemia. Some clones in this sample may be carry-over from other donors' samples. What was sequenced was peripheral blood mononuclear cells. CDR3 amino acids: CASSAPPGAGGNLFWENTIYF. CDR3 coding DNA: TGTGCCAGCAGTGCCCCCCCGGGTGCCGGGGGGAACCTATTCTGGGAAAACACCATATATTTT.